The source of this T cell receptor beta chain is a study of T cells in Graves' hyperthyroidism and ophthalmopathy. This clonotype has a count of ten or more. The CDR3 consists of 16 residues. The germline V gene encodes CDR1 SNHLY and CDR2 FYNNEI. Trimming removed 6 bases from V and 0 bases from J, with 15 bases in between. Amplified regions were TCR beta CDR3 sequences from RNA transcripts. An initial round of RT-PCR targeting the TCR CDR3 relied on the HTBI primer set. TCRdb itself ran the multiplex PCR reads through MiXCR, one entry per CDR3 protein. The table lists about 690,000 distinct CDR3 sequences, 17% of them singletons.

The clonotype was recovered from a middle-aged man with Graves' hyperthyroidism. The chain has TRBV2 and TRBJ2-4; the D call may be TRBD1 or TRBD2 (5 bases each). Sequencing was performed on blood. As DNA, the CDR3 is TGTGCCAGCAGCTCCGACGGGACCCTAGCCAAAAACATTCAGTACTTC. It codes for CASSSDGTLAKNIQYF.